This note documents a single T cell receptor (beta chain) sequence. This entry is derived from a study of identical twins. The junction had 5 bases not matched to a gene; V was cut back by 1 base and J by 4 bases. CDR1 and CDR2 (germline): SGDLS, YYNGEE. This CDR3 comprises 14 residues. TCRdb reprocessed the 5' RACE reads via MiXCR and lists one record per CDR3 protein. The sample consists of roughly 1,500,000 distinct CDR3 sequences, under 35% of them appearing once. Material: cord blood. The chain uses TRBV9 and TRBJ2-7, with 7 positions matching TRBD2. The TCR sequence derives from a newborn girl in good health. The CDR3, as DNA: TGTGCCAGCAGCGTATCTGAGCGGGGTTACGAGCAGTACTTC. Amino acid sequence: CASSVSERGYEQYF.